This T cell receptor (beta chain) originates from a study of CD8 T cells in Susac syndrome. About this clonotype itself: The antigen remains undetermined.

From blood CD8+ and CD4+ T cells, TCR beta sequences were generated. CD8+ and CD4+ T cells were negatively isolated; TEMRA cells were FACS-enriched. Study-level findings and limits: Acknowledgment was made by the study that its TCR sequencing and HLA analysis involved a relatively small number of individuals.

The CDR3 spans 14 residues. V lost 6 bases and J 4 bases, leaving 15 bases between the germline ends. Reverse transcription of roughly 0.5 to 1 ug RNA was performed with random hexamers. TCRdb reprocessed the immunoSEQ multiplex PCR reads with MiXCR, giving one entry per CDR3 protein. The table shows hundreds of thousands of distinct CDR3 sequences, with around 95% occurring only once. The clonotype originates from a human donor with multiple sclerosis. Input material: CD4+ T cells from PBMCs. This sequence joins TRBV12-3 or TRBV12-4 and TRBJ1-2, with D possibly being TRBD1 (5 bases). CDR3 sequence (DNA): TGTGCCAGCAGCCCCTCTTGGGGGAGCTATGGCTACACCTTC. This gives the protein CASSPSWGSYGYTF.